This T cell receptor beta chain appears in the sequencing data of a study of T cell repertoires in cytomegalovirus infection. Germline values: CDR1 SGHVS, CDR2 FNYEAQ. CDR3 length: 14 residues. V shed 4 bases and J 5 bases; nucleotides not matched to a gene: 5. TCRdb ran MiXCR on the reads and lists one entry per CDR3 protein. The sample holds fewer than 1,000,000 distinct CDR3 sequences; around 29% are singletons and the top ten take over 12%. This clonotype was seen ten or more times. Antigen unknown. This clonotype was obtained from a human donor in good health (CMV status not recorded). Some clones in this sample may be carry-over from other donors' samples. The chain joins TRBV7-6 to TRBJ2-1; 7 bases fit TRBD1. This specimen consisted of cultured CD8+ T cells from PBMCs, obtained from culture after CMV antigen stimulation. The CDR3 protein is CASSSRGLHNEQFF. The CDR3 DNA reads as TGTGCCAGCAGCTCTAGGGGGCTCCACAATGAGCAGTTCTTC. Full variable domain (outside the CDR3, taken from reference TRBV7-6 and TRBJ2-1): GAGVSQSPRYKVTKRGQDVALRCDPISGHVSLYWYRQALGQGPEFLTYFNYEAQQDKSGLPNDRFSAERPEGSISTLTIQRTEQRDSAMYRCASSSRGLHNEQFFGPGTRLTVL.